The T cell receptor (beta chain) described here comes from a study of identical twins. General study results and limits: Carriage of fewer insertions was seen in abundant cord blood beta clonotypes, whereas memory repertoires showed none. The models systematically underestimated how much out-of-frame TCR alpha was shared in monozygotic twins.

Trimming left V 2 bases short and J 8 bases short, with 9 bases between. There are 13 residues in the CDR3. Only healthy Caucasians were enrolled as donors. Turning to this clonotype: Its antigen is currently unknown.

Template switching added a universal primer binding site, and final cDNA carried unique molecular identifiers. TCRdb called the 5' RACE reads again in MiXCR, with one record for every CDR3 protein. In the table there are approximately 470,000 distinct CDR3 sequences, approximately 14% of which are singletons. A further study also used this sample, focusing on yellow fever vaccine responses in identical twins.

The sequenced sample consisted of CD4+ T cells sorted from blood. V and J are TRBV12-3 or TRBV12-4 and TRBJ1-4; D remains ambiguous. This receptor was obtained from a woman younger than 30 in good health. CDR3 sequence: CASSLQSGEKLFF. In DNA form, the CDR3 reads TGTGCCAGCAGTTTACAAAGCGGAGAAAAACTGTTTTTT.